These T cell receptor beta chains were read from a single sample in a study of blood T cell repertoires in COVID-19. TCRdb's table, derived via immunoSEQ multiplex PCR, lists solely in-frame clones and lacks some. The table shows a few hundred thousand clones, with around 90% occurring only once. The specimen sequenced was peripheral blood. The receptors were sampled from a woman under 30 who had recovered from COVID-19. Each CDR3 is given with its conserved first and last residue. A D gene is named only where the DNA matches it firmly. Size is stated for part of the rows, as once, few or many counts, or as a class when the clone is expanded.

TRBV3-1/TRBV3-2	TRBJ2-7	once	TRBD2	TGTGCCAGCAGCCTCCTCAGGACTAGCGTGGGGTACGAGCAGTACTTC	CASSLLRTSVGYEQYF
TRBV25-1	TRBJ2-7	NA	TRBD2	TGTGCCAGCAGCGGACTAGCGGGGCCCTACGAGCAGTACTTC	CASSGLAGPYEQYF
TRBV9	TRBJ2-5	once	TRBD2	TGTGCCAGCAGCGTTGGTAGCGGGTTTTCGGAGACCCAGTACTTC	CASSVGSGFSETQYF
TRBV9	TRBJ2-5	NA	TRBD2	TGTGCCAGCAGCGCCGGACTAGCGGGAGCCCAAGAGACCCAGTACTTC	CASSAGLAGAQETQYF
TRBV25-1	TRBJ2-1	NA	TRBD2	TGTGCCAGCAGACTAGCGGGAGGGCCCAGTGAGCAGTTCTTC	CASRLAGGPSEQFF
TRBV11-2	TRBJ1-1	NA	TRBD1	TGTGCCAGCAGCTCGCCGGGACAGGATAACACTGAAGCTTTCTTT	CASSSPGQDNTEAFF
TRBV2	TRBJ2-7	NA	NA	TGTGCCAGCAGTGAAGCAGCTCAGGGATACGAGCAGTACTTC	CASSEAAQGYEQYF
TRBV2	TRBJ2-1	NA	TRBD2	TGTGCCAGCAGTCAGGAACTAGCGGGCTCCTACAATGAGCAGTTCTTC	CASSQELAGSYNEQFF
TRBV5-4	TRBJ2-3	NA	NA	TGTGCCAGCAGCTCACCGGTTGGCACAGATACGCAGTATTTT	CASSSPVGTDTQYF
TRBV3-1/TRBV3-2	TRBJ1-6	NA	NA	TGTGCCAGCAGCCAAGGGGGCGGGAATAATTCACCCCTCCACTTT	CASSQGGGNNSPLHF
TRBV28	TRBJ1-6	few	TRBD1	TGTGCCAGCAGCCCAGGGGGCTATAATTCACCCCTCCACTTT	CASSPGGYNSPLHF
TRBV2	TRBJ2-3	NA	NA	TGTGCCAGCCAAGGACAATCTTTAGTCACAGATACGCAGTATTTT	CASQGQSLVTDTQYF